This T cell receptor beta chain was captured in a study of TIL therapy for anti-PD-1-resistant metastatic lung cancer. Study as a whole: Tumors had a median PD-L1 proportion score of 5% to 6.5%. By whole-exome sequencing, median non-synonymous tumor mutation burden was over 1.2 mutations per megabase.

The immunoSEQ assay was v3. Survey-level samples got about 2 million read pairs; deep-level samples got about 5-6.5 million. Data came from immunoSEQ multiplex PCR; TCRdb stores just in-frame clones and leaves some out. The sample consists of about 21,000 clones, roughly 79% of them appearing once. Germline CDR1 and CDR2: LGHNA and YNFKEQ. Trimming removed 1 base from V and 7 bases from J, with 10 bases in between. There are 14 residues in the CDR3. As for this clone: Its cognate antigen is unknown.

Noted time point: pre-treatment sample, taken before nivolumab and TIL therapy. Study outcomes and limitations: Infused TIL clonotypes partially replaced the baseline blood repertoire, then decayed over months.

Sequenced here: blood, sampled at baseline. The source of this sequence is a person between 30 and 80 years old with non-small cell lung cancer. The gene calls are TRBV4-2 and TRBJ2-2; D gene unclear. The CDR3 DNA reads as TGTGCCAGCAGCCAAGGCAGGCTCGGCGGGGAGCTGTTTTTT. Protein product: CASSQGRLGGELFF.